This TCR beta chain was captured in a study of response to subunit inactivated influenza vaccine. General study points: Only a handful of new T cells, the authors suggested, are recruited with each seasonal influenza vaccination.

J lost 1 base, V lost 0 bases, and 7 bases had no gene match. Germline V lookup: CDR1 DFQATT, CDR2 SNEGSKA (reference sequence). The CDR3 runs to 18 residues. At least ten counts were recorded for this clonotype. Its antigen remains unidentified. Each CDR3 protein gets one entry after TCRdb re-called the RT-PCR reads with MiXCR. This table has approximately 230,000 distinct CDR3 sequences, 12% appearing once. The sample consisted of non-naive T cells sorted from PBMCs, taken 14 to 15 days before vaccination. This TCR derives from a man over 45 who received an inactivated influenza vaccine. The genes are TRBV20-1 and TRBJ2-1; TRBD2 agrees at 12 bases. CDR3 protein: CSARDLTTSGSSYNEQFF. The DNA of the CDR3 is TGCAGTGCTAGAGATCTCACGACTAGCGGGAGTTCCTACAATGAGCAGTTCTTC.